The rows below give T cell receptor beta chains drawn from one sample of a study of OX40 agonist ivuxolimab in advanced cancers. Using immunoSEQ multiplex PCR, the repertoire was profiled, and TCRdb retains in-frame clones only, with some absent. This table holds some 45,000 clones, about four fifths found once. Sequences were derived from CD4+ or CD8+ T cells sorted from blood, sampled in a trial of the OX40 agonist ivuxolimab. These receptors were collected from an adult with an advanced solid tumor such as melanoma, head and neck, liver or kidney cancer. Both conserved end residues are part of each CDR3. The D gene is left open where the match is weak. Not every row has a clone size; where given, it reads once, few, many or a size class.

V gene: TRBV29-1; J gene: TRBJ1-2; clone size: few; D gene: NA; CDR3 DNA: TGCAGCGTTGTAGGGGAGACTAACTATGGCTACACCTTC; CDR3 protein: CSVVGETNYGYTF
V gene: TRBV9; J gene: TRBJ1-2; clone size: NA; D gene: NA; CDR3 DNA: TGTGCCAGCAGCGCCGCGGAGGCTGGCTACACCTTC; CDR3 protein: CASSAAEAGYTF
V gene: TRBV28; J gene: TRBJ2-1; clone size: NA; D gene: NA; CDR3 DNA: TGTGCCAGCACCCCCCGAGGCAATGAGCAGTTCTTC; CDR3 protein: CASTPRGNEQFF
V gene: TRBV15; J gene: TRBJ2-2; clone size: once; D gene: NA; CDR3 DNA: TGTGCCACCAGCAGATCTACCCGAAGAAACACCGGGGAGCTGTTTTTT; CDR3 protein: CATSRSTRRNTGELFF
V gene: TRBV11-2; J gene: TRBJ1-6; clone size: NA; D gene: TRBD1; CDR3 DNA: TGTGCCAGCAGCTTAGAAGGTGTGGACAGGGCCCTTTATAATTCACCCCTCCACTTT; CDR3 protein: CASSLEGVDRALYNSPLHF
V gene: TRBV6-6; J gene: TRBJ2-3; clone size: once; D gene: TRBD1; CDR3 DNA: TGTGCCAGCAGTTACTCAGTGGGACAGGACACAGATACGCAGTATTTT; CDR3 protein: CASSYSVGQDTDTQYF
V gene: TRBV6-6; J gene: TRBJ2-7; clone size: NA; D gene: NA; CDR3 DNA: TGTGCCAGCAGTTACGTTGAGGTTACCTACGAGCAGTACTTC; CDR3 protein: CASSYVEVTYEQYF
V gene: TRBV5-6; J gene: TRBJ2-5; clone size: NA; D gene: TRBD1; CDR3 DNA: TGTGCCAGCAGCCCCCAGGGGGTAGAGACCCAGTACTTC; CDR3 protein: CASSPQGVETQYF
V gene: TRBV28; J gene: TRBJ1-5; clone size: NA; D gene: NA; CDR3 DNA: TGTGCCAGCAGCCCGGGGGGTTACCGCAATCAGCCCCAGCATTTT; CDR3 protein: CASSPGGYRNQPQHF
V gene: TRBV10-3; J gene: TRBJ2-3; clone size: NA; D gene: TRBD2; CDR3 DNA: TGTGCCATCAGGCGACTAGCGGGGATCTTGGGGGATACGCAGTATTTT; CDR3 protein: CAIRRLAGILGDTQYF
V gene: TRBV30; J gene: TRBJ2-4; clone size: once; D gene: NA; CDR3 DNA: TGTGCCTGGAGGCGGACGGGTGGAGCCAAAAACATTCAGTACTTC; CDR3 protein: CAWRRTGGAKNIQYF
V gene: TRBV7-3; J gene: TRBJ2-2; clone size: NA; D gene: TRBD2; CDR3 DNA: TGTGCCAGCAGCTTGTCCGGGGGGGCCCGAACCGGGGAGCTGTTTTTT; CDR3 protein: CASSLSGGARTGELFF
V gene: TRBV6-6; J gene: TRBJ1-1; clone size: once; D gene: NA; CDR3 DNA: TGTGCCAGCAGTTACGACATCTTCGGGACCGAACCTTTCTTT; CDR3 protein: CASSYDIFGTEPFF
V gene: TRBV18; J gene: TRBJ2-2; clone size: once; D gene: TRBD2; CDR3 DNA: TGTGCCAGCTCATCCGTCACCGGGACTAGCGGGGGGTCGCACAACACCGGGGAGCTGTTTTTT; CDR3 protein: CASSSVTGTSGGSHNTGELFF
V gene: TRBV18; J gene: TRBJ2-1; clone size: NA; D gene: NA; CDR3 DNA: TGTGCCAGCTCACCTATACCCGGCGGAAGCGGCGGAGATGAGCAGTTCTTC; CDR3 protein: CASSPIPGGSGGDEQFF
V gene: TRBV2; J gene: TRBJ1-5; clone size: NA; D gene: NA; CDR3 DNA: TGTGCCAGCAGTGGTCGCTATAGCAATCAGCCCCAGCATTTT; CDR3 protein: CASSGRYSNQPQHF
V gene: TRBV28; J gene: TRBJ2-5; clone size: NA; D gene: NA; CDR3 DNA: TGTGCCAGCAGTCGTTCATCGTACCAAGAGACCCAGTACTTC; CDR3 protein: CASSRSSYQETQYF
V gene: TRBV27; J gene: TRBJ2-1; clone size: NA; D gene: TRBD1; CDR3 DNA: TGTGCCACCTCAAGGGACAGAATTTACAATGAGCAGTTCTTC; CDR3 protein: CATSRDRIYNEQFF
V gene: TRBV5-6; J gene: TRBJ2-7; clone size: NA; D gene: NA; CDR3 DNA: TGTGCCAGCAGCTTCCCCGGGACACTGAAAACCTACGAGCAGTACTTC; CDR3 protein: CASSFPGTLKTYEQYF
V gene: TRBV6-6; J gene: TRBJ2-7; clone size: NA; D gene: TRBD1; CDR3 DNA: TGTGCCAGCAGGTCCGGGACAGGCGCCTACGAGCAGTACTTC; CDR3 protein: CASRSGTGAYEQYF
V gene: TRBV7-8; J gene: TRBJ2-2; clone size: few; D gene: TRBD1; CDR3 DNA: TGTGCCAGCAGCCCAACGGGACAGGGGACCGGGGAGCTGTTTTTT; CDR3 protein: CASSPTGQGTGELFF
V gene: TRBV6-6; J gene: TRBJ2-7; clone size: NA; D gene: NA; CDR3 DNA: TGTGCCACGGGGAACGGACTCACCTACGAGCAGTACTTC; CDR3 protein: CATGNGLTYEQYF
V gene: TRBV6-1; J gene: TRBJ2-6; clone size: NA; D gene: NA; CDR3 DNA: TGTGCCAGTAGCAGGGTAAGGTCTGGGGCCAACGTCCTGACTTTC; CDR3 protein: CASSRVRSGANVLTF
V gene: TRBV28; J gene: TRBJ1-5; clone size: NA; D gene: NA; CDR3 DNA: TGTGCCAGCGCCTTGGGAGGGAGTTACAATCAGCCCCAGCATTTT; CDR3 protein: CASALGGSYNQPQHF
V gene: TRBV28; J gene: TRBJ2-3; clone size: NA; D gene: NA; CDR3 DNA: TGTGCCAGCAGTCGAAGCCCGGGACGTGATATGGATACGCAGTATTTT; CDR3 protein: CASSRSPGRDMDTQYF
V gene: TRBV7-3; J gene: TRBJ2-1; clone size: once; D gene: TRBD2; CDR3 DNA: TGTGCCAGCAGCTTATGGGGGGGTTCCCACAATGAGCAGTTCTTC; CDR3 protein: CASSLWGGSHNEQFF
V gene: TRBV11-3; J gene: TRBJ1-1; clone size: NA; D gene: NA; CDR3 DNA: TGTGCCAGCAGCTGGGGCGGGGGAAATGGGGAAGCTTTCTTT; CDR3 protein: CASSWGGGNGEAFF
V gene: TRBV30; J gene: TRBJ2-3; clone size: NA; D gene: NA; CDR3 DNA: TGTGCCTGGAGAGGCACCACAGATACGCAGTATTTT; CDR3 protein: CAWRGTTDTQYF
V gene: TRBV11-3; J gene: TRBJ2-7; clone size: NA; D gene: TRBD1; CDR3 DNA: TGTGCCAGCAGCCCCGGGACAGGGATGACCTACGAGCAGTACTTC; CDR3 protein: CASSPGTGMTYEQYF
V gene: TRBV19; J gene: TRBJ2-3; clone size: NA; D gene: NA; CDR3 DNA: TGTGCCAGTAGTATCGGGGGACGACTTTACACAGATACGCAGTATTTT; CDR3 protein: CASSIGGRLYTDTQYF
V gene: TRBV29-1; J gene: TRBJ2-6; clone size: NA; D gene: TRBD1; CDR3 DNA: TGCAGCGTAGGACAGGGGGTCTCTGGGGCCAACGTCCTGACTTTC; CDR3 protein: CSVGQGVSGANVLTF
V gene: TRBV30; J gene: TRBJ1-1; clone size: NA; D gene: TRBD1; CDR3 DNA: TGTGCCTGGAGCCACCCGGGACAGGGTTGGACTGAAGCTTTCTTT; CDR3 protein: CAWSHPGQGWTEAFF
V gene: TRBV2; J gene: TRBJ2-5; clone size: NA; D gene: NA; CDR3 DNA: TGTGCCAGCCTGGCAGTACAAGAGACCCAGTACTTC; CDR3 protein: CASLAVQETQYF
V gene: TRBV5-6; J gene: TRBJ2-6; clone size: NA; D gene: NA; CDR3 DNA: TGTGCCAGCAGCCTTCCGGGACTCAACTCTGGGGCCAACGTCCTGACTTTC; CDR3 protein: CASSLPGLNSGANVLTF
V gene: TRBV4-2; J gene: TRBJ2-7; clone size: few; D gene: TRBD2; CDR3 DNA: TGTGCCAGCAGCCCCTTAGCGGGGGAGGGTTACGAGCAGTACTTC; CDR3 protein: CASSPLAGEGYEQYF
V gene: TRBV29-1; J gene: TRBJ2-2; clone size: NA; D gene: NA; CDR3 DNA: TGCAGCGTTGAAGATCTCCGGGTCGCGAACACCGGGGAGCTGTTTTTT; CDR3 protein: CSVEDLRVANTGELFF
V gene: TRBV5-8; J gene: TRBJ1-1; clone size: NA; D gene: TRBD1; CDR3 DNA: TGTGCCAGCAGGGCGGTCAGGGGGGCGAACACTGAAGCTTTCTTT; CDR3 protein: CASRAVRGANTEAFF
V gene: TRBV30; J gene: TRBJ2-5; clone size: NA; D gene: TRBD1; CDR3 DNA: TGTGCCTGGAGGGGGGGTCTCGGACAGGGTGGGGAGACCCAGTACTTC; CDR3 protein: CAWRGGLGQGGETQYF
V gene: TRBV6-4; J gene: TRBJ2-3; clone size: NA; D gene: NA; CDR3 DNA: TGTGCCAGCAGTCCCCCGTTCACCTCGGTAATCGGTACAGATACGCAGTATTTT; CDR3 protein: CASSPPFTSVIGTDTQYF
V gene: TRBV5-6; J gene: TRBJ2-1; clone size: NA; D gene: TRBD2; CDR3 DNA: TGTGCCAGCAGCTCGTTTAGCGGGAAGAATGAGCAGTTCTTC; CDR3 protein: CASSSFSGKNEQFF
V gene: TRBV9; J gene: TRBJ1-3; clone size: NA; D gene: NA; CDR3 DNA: TGTGCCAGCAGCCATGACTACTCTGGAAACACCATATATTTT; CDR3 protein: CASSHDYSGNTIYF
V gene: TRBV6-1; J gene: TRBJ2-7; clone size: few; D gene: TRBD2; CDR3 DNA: TGTGCCAGCAGTGATCTGACTAGCGGATACGAGCAGTACTTC; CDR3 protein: CASSDLTSGYEQYF
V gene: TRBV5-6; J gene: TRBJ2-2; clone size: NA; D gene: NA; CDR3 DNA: TGTGCCAGCAGCTTCGAAGCGGCCCGGGCGGGGGAGCTGTTTTTT; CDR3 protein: CASSFEAARAGELFF
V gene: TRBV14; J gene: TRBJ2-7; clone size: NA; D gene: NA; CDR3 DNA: TGTGCCAGCAGCCCTCCGGGACACCCCTACGAGCAGTACTTC; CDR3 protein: CASSPPGHPYEQYF
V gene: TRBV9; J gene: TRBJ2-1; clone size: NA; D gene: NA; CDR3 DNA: TGTGCCAGCAGCGTTGATGCAGGGAGGCATGAGCAGTTCTTC; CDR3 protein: CASSVDAGRHEQFF